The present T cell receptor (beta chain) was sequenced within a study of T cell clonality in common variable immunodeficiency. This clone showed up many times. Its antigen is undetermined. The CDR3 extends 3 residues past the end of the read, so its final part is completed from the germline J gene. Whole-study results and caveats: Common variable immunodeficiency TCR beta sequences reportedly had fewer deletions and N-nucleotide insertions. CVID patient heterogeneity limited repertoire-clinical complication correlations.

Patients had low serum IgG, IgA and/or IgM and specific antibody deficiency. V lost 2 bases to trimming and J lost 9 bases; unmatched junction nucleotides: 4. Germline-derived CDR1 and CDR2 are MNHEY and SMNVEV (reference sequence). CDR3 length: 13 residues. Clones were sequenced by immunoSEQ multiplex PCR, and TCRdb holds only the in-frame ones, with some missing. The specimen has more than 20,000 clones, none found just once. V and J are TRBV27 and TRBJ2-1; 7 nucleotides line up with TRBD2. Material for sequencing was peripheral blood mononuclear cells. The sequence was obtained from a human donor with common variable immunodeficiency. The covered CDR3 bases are TGTGCCAGCAGTTTAGCCCGCGGGGGTGAG. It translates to CASSLARGGE. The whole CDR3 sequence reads CASSLARGGEQFF.